The present T cell receptor beta chain was sequenced within a study of yellow fever vaccine responses in identical twins. Regarding the study as a whole: Vaccine-induced T cell responses in twins were reportedly observed to appear partly convergent, partly personalized.

TCRdb recomputed calls from the RT-PCR reads with MiXCR, one row per CDR3 protein. Counted here are approximately 3,500 distinct CDR3 sequences, roughly four fifths occurring once; the ten biggest clones make up about 3.7%. Trimming removed 3 bases from V and 2 bases from J, with 7 bases in between. The germline gives CDR1 SNHLY, CDR2 FYNNEI. The CDR3 spans 13 residues. Concerning this clonotype: Its antigen is not known.

Material: T cells from blood (PBMCs), unsorted or a sorted subset (not recorded which), obtained before or after yellow fever vaccination (not recorded which). The clonotype comes from a woman younger than 30 who received the yellow fever vaccine. The rearrangement uses TRBV2 and TRBJ1-2, with no clear D. The CDR3 is CASSDGRNYGYTF. CDR3 DNA: TGTGCCAGCAGTGACGGCAGAAACTATGGCTACACCTTC.